This T cell receptor beta chain was sequenced in a study of T-cell reconstitution after alpha-beta-depleted transplantation in children. General observations from the study: Reportedly, alpha-beta T cells present about two months post-transplant originated from several hundred expanded clones of graft origin. Surviving recipient T cells and thymic progenitors produced the high day-60 TCRbeta diversity seen in some patients.

Preparing the TCRbeta library involved the use of unique molecular identifiers. Via MiXCR, TCRdb re-called the PCR reads, giving one row per CDR3 protein. The sample includes a few hundred thousand distinct CDR3 sequences, around two fifths of them seen just once. This CDR3 is built from 14 residues. CDR1 and CDR2 (germline): SQVTM, ANQGSEA. Deletions cut 7 bases from V and 7 bases from J, with 22 bases between. This clonotype occurred many times. What it recognizes is unknown. The rearrangement joins TRBV29-1 to TRBJ2-5; TRBD1 might be the D (6 bases). This receptor was obtained from a girl aged 2-9 years with aplastic anemia, due to receive a stem cell transplant. The material sequenced was PBMCs, taken before TCRalphabeta/CD19-depleted stem cell transplant. CDR3 sequence: CSAEGPRGLGTQYF. DNA for the CDR3: TGCAGCGCAGAAGGCCCCAGGGGCCTAGGGACCCAGTACTTC.